The entry below describes one T cell receptor (beta chain). Trimming removed 4 bases from V and 9 bases from J; junction bases left unmatched: 9. The CDR3 spans 15 residues. Germline CDR1 SGDLS, CDR2 YYNGEE. The data are from a study of control samples from healthy donors and cancer patients. Profiled with immunoSEQ multiplex PCR; TCRdb holds only in-frame clones, not every one. The repertoire has around 200,000 clones, 91% of them found once; the top ten carry about 1.4%. This TCR was recovered from a woman in her thirties in good health. This rearrangement joins TRBV9 to TRBJ2-1; 11 nucleotides match TRBD2. What was sequenced was blood. CDR3 nucleotides: TGTGCCAGCAGCTTTTATAGCGGGAGGGCGAGTGAGCAGTTCTTC. Amino acid sequence: CASSFYSGRASEQFF.